The 18 T cell receptor beta chains reported below all come from one sample, sequenced in a study of blood T cell repertoires in COVID-19. The protocol was immunoSEQ multiplex PCR, while the TCRdb copy is restricted to in-frame clones and leaves out a portion. The data hold 200,000 or so clones, with less than 90% observed a single time. Material for sequencing was peripheral blood. Receptors originate from a man between 65 and 85 years old with active or convalescent COVID-19.

The chain employs TRBV6-5 and TRBJ2-7; 8 bases match TRBD2. Germline V gene data show CDR1 as MNHEY and CDR2 as SVGAGI. The CDR3 loop spans 15 amino acids. The V and J ends lost 3 bases and 0 bases, in that order; junction bases with no gene match: 4. The CDR3 here is CASSYLTSDSYEQYF. Written as DNA, the CDR3 is TGTGCCAGCAGTTATCTGACTAGCGACTCCTACGAGCAGTACTTC.

The J gene is TRBJ1-5, the V gene TRBV23-1, with 9 bases aligning to TRBD1. TRBV23-1 is sorted into the ORF group, with uncertain function. This CDR3 comprises 18 residues. The J segment lost 3 bases and the V segment lost 3 bases, leaving 12 bases of the junction unmatched. The CDR3 region is CASSQPRTGVSHNQPQHF. DNA of the CDR3: TGCGCCAGCAGTCAGCCCCGGACAGGGGTCTCCCACAATCAGCCCCAGCATTTT.

This chain joins TRBV6-1 and TRBJ1-2; D might be TRBD1 (5 bases). The CDR3 runs 15 residues. V was trimmed by 0 bases and J by 4 bases, leaving 12 bases between them. In germline, CDR1 is MNHNS, CDR2 SASEGT. The CDR3 DNA reads TGTGCCAGCAGTGAAGCTACCGGGGGGGGCTATGGCTACACCTTC. Translation gives CASSEATGGGYGYTF.

This rearrangement joins TRBV11-2 to TRBJ1-5, with D maybe TRBD1 (6 bases). The V and J ends lost 1 base and 4 bases respectively, with 11 bases between them. CDR1 and CDR2 (germline): SGHAT, FQNNGV. The CDR3 totals 15 residues. Here the CDR3 reads CASSLGRGGNQPQHF. In nucleotides, the CDR3 is TGTGCCAGCAGCTTAGGGAGGGGGGGGAATCAGCCCCAGCATTTT.

This clone appeared a single time. V usage is TRBV5-8 and J usage is TRBJ2-4; either TRBD1 or TRBD2 may fit D (5 bases each). Germline values: CDR1 SGHTS, CDR2 YDEGEE. V lost 4 bases and J 2 bases, leaving 16 bases between the germline ends. The CDR3 spans 16 residues. The chain's CDR3 is CASSLGERITKNIQYF. The CDR3 DNA follows: TGTGCCAGCAGCCTGGGGGAGAGGATTACCAAAAACATTCAGTACTTC.

The chain uses TRBV30 and TRBJ1-3; 7 bases are shared with TRBD1. The V gene end was trimmed by 3 bases and the J gene end by 0 bases; junction bases not matched to a gene: 8. From germline, CDR1 is GTSNPN and CDR2 SVGIG (reference sequence). This CDR3 spans 16 amino acids. DNA for the CDR3: TGTGCCTGGAGCAAACCCCAGGGGGGCTCTGGAAACACCATATATTTT. It yields the protein CAWSKPQGGSGNTIYF.

V usage is TRBV28 and J usage is TRBJ1-1; possible D gene TRBD1, 5 bases. Germline CDR1 is MDHEN and CDR2 is SYDVKM. CDR3 size: 12 residues. The V end lost 6 bases, the J end lost 2 bases, and 7 bases lay between the germline ends. The CDR3 here is CASRTVNTEAFF. The CDR3 DNA follows: TGTGCCAGCAGGACAGTAAACACTGAAGCTTTCTTT.

The J gene is TRBJ1-2, the V gene TRBV11-2, with D possibly matching TRBD1 (5 bases). The germline gives CDR1 SGHAT, CDR2 FQNNGV. V was cut by 1 base and J by 5 bases, with 11 bases left in between. The CDR3 has 14 amino acids. Written as DNA, the CDR3 is TGTGCCAGCAGCTTAGGGGGGGTGAGGTATGGCTACACCTTC. Translation gives CASSLGGVRYGYTF.

V and J are TRBV27 and TRBJ1-3; D is unresolved. This CDR3 contains 16 residues. Germline V gene sequence: CDR1 MNHEY, CDR2 SMNVEV (reference sequence). The V gene lost 0 bases and the J gene lost 3 bases, with 12 bases spanning the gap. CDR3 nucleotide sequence: TGTGCCAGCAGTTTATCAGTCCGGGGTTTTGGAAACACCATATATTTT. Protein product: CASSLSVRGFGNTIYF.

This chain uses TRBV9 with TRBJ2-2, with D possibly TRBD2 on 5 matching bases. Trimming took 0 bases from V and 6 from J, leaving 9 bases between them. The CDR3 is made up of 14 amino acids. The V gene's germline CDR1 is SGDLS and CDR2 YYNGEE. The chain's CDR3 is CASSVGGQAGELFF. The CDR3 nucleotides read TGTGCCAGCAGCGTAGGAGGGCAGGCCGGGGAGCTGTTTTTT.

This clone was seen a few times. The chain joins TRBV9 to TRBJ1-3; a weak D match, TRBD1 (5 bases). Germline CDR1 and CDR2: SGDLS and YYNGEE. This CDR3 is 16 amino acids long. The ends were cut back, 3 bases at V and 4 bases at J, with 17 bases in the middle. CDR3 sequence (DNA): TGTGCCAGCAGCGCCCAAGACCGCAGGGTGGGAAACACCATATATTTT. Amino acid sequence: CASSAQDRRVGNTIYF.

The rearrangement links TRBV6-5 to TRBJ2-1; tentative D call: TRBD2 (5 bases). The CDR3 consists of 13 residues. Germline V gene sequence: CDR1 MNHEY, CDR2 SVGAGI. V lost 5 bases, J lost 7 bases, and 12 bases lay in between. The CDR3 is CASSRTSFNEQFF. The CDR3 nucleotides read TGTGCCAGCAGTCGTACTAGTTTTAATGAGCAGTTCTTC.

With respect to this clone: Its ends do not fully match the called genes, so a read error is possible. V usage is TRBV2 and J usage is TRBJ2-7; 9 positions agree with TRBD1. The CDR3 has 14 amino acids. Germline CDR1 and CDR2: SNHLY and FYNNEI. The CDR3 sequence is CASSEGKTGGRKDF. In nucleotides, the CDR3 is TGTGCCAGCAGTGAGGGGAAGACAGGGGGTAGGAAAGACTTC. The entire variable domain, with the rest obtained from reference TRBV2 and TRBJ2-7, is as follows: EPEVTQTPSHQVTQMGQEVILRCVPISNHLYFYWYRQILGQKVEFLVSFYNNEISEKSEIFDDQFSVERPDGSNFTLKIRSTKLEDSAMYFCASSEGKTGGRKDFGPGTRLTVT.

The rearrangement uses TRBV6-2 or TRBV6-3 and TRBJ2-1, with TRBD2 as a possible D gene (6 bases). The CDR3 runs 17 residues. V was shortened by 2 bases and J by 5 bases, with 19 bases between the two germline ends. Germline CDR1 MNHEY, CDR2 SVGEGT. CDR3 sequence: CASSYPKRLLADNEQFF. DNA for the CDR3: TGTGCCAGCAGTTACCCGAAAAGACTACTAGCCGACAATGAGCAGTTCTTC.

The J gene is TRBJ2-3, the V gene TRBV6-6, with 7 bases lining up with TRBD1. The germline CDR1 and CDR2 sequences are MNHNY and SVGAGI (reference sequence). Trimming took 5 bases from V and 1 from J; bases not matched to a gene: 6. The CDR3 sequence is 15 residues long. The CDR3 spells CASSDLGQRTDTQYF. CDR3 DNA: TGTGCCAGCAGTGACTTGGGACAGCGCACAGATACGCAGTATTTT.

The J gene is TRBJ1-1, the V gene TRBV10-3, with no clear D. Germline loops: CDR1 ENHRY, CDR2 SYGVKD. This CDR3 contains 16 residues. With 0 bases removed from V and 0 bases from J, the gap between germline ends came to 11 bases. This chain's CDR3 is CAISESPPGLNTEAFF. The DNA for the CDR3 is TGTGCCATCAGTGAGTCCCCCCCGGGGTTGAACACTGAAGCTTTCTTT.

This clone was counted ten times or more. V is TRBV4-2 and J is TRBJ2-5; 8 bases match TRBD2. In germline, CDR1 is LGHNA, CDR2 YNFKEQ. This CDR3 contains 15 residues. Trimming cost V 0 bases and J 1 base; bases outside gene matches: 1. Written as DNA, the CDR3 is TGTGCCAGCAGCCAAGATCGGGGGGGCCAAGAGACCCAGTACTTC. It is translated as CASSQDRGGQETQYF.

The gene calls are TRBV19 and TRBJ2-5, with a possible D match to TRBD2 (5 bases). V lost 1 base, J lost 5 bases, and 11 bases lay in between. The CDR3 totals 14 residues. The germline V gene has CDR1 LNHDA and CDR2 SQIVND (reference sequence). Here the CDR3 reads CASSIGSRGETQYF. CDR3 bases: TGTGCCAGTAGTATAGGAAGTAGAGGGGAGACCCAGTACTTC.